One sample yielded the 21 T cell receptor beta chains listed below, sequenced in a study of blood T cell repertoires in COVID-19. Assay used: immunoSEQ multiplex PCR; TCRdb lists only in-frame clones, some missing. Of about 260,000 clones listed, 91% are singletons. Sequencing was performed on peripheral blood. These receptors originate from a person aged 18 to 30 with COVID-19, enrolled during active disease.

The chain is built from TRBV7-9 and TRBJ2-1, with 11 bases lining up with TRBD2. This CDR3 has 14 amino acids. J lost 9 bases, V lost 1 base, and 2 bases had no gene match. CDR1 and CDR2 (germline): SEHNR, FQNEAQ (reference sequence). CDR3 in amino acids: CASSLGLAGTEQFF. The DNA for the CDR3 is TGTGCCAGCAGCTTAGGACTAGCGGGAACTGAGCAGTTCTTC. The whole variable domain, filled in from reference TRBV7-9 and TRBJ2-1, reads DTGVSQNPRHKITKRGQNVTFRCDPISEHNRLYWYRQTLGQGPEFLTYFQNEAQLEKSRLLSDRFSAERPKGSFSTLEIQRTEQGDSAMYLCASSLGLAGTEQFFGPGTRLTVL.

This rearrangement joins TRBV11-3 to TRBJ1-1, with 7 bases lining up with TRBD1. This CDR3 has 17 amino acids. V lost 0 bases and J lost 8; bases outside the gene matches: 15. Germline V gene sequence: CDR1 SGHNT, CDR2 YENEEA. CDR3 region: CASSLDTGVRGGFEAFF. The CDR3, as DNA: TGTGCCAGCAGCTTAGATACTGGGGTAAGAGGGGGCTTCGAAGCTTTCTTT.

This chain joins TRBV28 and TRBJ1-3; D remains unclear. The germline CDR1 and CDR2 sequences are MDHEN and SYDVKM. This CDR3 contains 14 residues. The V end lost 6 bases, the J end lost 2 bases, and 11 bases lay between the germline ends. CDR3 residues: CASREAQAGNTIYF. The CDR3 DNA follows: TGTGCCAGCAGGGAGGCGCAGGCTGGAAACACCATATATTTT.

The CDR3 bases are TGTGCCAGCAGTCCCCGCGGGGCCCTCAATGAGCAGTTCTTC. Amino acids: CASSPRGALNEQFF. The rearrangement joins TRBV6-5 to TRBJ2-1, with D possibly TRBD2 on 6 matching bases. The CDR3 has 14 residues. Looked up from germline, CDR1 is MNHEY and CDR2 is SVGAGI. The V end was cut by 5 bases, the J end by 6 bases, with 14 bases between.

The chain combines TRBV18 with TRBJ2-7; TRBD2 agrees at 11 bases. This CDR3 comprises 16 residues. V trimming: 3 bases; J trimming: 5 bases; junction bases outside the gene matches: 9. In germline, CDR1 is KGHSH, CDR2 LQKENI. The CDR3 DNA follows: TGTGCCAGCTCACCCTCCACTAGCGGGAGCGTCCACGAGCAGTACTTC. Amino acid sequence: CASSPSTSGSVHEQYF.

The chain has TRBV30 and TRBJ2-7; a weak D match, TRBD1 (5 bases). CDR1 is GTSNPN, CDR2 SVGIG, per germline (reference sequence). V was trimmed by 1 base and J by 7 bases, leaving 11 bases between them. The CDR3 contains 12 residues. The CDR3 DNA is TGTGCCTGGAGTGGGGGCTTCGGTGAGCAGTACTTC. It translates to CAWSGGFGEQYF.

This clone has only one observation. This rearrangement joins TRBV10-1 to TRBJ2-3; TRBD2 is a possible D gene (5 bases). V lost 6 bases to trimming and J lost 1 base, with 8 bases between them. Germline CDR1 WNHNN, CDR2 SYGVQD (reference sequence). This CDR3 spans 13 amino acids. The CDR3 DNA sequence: TGCGCCAGCAGCGGTAGCGGCACAGATACGCAGTATTTT. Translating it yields CASSGSGTDTQYF.

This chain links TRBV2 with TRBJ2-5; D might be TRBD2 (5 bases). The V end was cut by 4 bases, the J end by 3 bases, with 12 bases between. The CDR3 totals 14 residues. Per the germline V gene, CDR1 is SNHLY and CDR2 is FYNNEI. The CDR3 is CASSGKGVEETQYF. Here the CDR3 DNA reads TGTGCCAGCAGTGGGAAGGGAGTGGAAGAGACCCAGTACTTC.

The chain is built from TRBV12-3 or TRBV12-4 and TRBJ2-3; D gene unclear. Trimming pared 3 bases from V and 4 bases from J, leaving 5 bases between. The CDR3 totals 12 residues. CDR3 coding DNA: TGTGCCAGCAGTTTTCGGGCAGATACGCAGTATTTT. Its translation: CASSFRADTQYF.

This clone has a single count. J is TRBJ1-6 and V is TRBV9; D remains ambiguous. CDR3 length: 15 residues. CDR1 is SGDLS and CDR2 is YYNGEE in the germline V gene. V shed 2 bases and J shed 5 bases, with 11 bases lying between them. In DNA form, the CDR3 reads TGTGCCAGCAGCGTTGGTGGGAGCCATAATTCACCCCTCCACTTT. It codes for CASSVGGSHNSPLHF.

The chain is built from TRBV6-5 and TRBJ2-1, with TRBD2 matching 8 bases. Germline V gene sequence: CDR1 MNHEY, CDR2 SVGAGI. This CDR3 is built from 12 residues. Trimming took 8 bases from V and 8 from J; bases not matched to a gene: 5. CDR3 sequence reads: CASSGLGYEQFF. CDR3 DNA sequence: TGTGCCAGCTCGGGACTAGGGTATGAGCAGTTCTTC.

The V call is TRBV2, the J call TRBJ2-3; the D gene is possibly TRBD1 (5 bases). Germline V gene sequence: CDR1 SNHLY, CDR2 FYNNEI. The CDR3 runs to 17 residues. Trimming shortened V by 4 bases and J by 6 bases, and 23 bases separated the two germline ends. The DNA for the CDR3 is TGTGCCAGCAGTGGGGGCCTAATCCCCCCGCACGCGGATACGCAGTATTTT. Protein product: CASSGGLIPPHADTQYF.

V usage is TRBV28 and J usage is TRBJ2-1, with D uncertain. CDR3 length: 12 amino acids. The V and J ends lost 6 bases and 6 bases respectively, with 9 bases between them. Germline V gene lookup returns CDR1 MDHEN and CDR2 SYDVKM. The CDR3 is CASRNRVNEQFF. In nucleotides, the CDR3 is TGTGCCAGCAGAAACCGGGTCAATGAGCAGTTCTTC. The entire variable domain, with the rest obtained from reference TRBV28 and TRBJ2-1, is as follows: DVKVTQSSRYLVKRTGEKVFLECVQDMDHENMFWYRQDPGLGLRLIYFSYDVKMKEKGDIPEGYSVSREKKERFSLILESASTNQTSMYLCASRNRVNEQFFGPGTRLTVL.

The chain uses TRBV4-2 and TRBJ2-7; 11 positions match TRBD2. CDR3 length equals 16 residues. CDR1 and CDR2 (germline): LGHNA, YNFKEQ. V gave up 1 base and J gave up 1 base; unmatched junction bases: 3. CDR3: CASSQGTSGGSYEQYF. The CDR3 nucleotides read TGTGCCAGCAGCCAAGGAACTAGCGGGGGATCCTACGAGCAGTACTTC.

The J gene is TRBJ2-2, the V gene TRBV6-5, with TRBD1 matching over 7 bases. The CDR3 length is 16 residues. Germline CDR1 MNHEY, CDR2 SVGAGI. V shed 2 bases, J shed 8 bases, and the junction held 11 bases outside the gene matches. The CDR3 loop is CASSYPPDRVGGELFF. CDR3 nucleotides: TGTGCCAGCAGTTACCCGCCCGACAGGGTCGGTGGGGAGCTGTTTTTT.

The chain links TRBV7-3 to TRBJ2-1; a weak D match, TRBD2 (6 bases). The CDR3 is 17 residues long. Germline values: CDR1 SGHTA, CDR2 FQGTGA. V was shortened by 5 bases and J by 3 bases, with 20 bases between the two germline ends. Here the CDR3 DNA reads TGTGCCAGCAGCCTAGCGTCGTCTAGCGCAGACTACAATGAGCAGTTCTTC. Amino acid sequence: CASSLASSSADYNEQFF.

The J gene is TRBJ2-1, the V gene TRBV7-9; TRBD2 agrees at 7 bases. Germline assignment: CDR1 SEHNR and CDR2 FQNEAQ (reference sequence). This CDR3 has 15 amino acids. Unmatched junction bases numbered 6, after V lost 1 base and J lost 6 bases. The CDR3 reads CASSLGLAWGNEQFF. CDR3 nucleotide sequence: TGTGCCAGCAGCTTAGGACTAGCCTGGGGCAATGAGCAGTTCTTC. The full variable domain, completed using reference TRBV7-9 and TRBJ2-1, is DTGVSQNPRHKITKRGQNVTFRCDPISEHNRLYWYRQTLGQGPEFLTYFQNEAQLEKSRLLSDRFSAERPKGSFSTLEIQRTEQGDSAMYLCASSLGLAWGNEQFFGPGTRLTVL.

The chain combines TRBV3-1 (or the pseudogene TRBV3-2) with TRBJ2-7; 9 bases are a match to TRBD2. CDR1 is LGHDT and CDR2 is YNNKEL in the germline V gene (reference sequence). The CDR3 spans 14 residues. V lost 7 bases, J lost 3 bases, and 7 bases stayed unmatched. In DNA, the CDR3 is TGTGCCAGCACTTCCGGGACTAGCTACTACGAGCAGTACTTC. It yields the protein CASTSGTSYYEQYF.

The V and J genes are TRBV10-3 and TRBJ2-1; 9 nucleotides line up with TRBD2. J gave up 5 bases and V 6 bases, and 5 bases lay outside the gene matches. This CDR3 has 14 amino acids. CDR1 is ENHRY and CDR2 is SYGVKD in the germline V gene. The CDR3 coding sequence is TGTGCCATCAGGGCGACTAGCGGAGACAATGAGCAGTTCTTC. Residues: CAIRATSGDNEQFF.

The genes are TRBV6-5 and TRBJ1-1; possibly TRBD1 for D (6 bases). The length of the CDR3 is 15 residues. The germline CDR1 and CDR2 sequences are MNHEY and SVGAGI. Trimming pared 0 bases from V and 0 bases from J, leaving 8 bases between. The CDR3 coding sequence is TGTGCCAGCAGTTACTCAGCAGGGGTGAACACTGAAGCTTTCTTT. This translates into CASSYSAGVNTEAFF.

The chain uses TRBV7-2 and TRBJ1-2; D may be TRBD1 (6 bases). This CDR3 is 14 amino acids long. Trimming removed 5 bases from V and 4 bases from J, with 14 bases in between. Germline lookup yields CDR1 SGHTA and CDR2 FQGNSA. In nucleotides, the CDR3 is TGTGCCAGCAGCGAATATGACAGGCCCTATGGCTACACCTTC. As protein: CASSEYDRPYGYTF. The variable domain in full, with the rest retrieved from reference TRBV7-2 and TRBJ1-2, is GAGVSQSPSNKVTEKGKDVELRCDPISGHTALYWYRQSLGQGLEFLIYFQGNSAPDKSGLPSDRFSAERTGGSVSTLTIQRTQQEDSAVYLCASSEYDRPYGYTFGSGTRLTVV.